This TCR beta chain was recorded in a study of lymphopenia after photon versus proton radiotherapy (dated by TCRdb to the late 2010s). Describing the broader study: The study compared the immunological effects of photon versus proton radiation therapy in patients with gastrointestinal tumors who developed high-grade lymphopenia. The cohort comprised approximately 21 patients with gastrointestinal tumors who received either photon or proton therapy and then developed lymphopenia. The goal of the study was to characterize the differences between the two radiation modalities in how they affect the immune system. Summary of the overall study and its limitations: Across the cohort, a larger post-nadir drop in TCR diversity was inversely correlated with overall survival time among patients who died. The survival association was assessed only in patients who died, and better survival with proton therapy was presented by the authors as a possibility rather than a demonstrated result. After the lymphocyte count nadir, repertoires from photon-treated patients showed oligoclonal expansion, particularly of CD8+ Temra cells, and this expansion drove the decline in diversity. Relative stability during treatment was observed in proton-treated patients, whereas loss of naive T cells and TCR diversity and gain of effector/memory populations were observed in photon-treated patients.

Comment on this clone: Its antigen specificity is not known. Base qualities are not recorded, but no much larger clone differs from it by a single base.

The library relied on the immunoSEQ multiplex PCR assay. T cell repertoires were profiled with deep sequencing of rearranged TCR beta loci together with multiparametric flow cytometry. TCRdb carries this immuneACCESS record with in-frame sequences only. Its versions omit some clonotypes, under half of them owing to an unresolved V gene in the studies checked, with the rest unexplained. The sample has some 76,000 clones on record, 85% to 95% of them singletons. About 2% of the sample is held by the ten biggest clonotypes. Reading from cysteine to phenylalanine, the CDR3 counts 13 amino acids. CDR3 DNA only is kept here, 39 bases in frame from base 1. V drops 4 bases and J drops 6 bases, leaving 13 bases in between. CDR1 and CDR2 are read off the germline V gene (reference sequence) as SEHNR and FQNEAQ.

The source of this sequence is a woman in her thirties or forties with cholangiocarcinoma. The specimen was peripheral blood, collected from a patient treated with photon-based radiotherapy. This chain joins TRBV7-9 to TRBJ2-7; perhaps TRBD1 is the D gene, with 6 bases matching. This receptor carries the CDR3 CASSSRTTGEQYF. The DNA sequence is TGTGCCAGCAGCTCCAGGACGACAGGCGAGCAGTACTTC.